This is a list of T cell receptor beta chains from one sample in a study of blood T cell repertoires in COVID-19. TCRdb's copy holds only in-frame clones and misses some; the assay was immunoSEQ multiplex PCR. The profile shows fewer than 95,000 clones, roughly 87% of them singletons. The sequencing input was peripheral blood. These receptor sequences come from a man aged 45-65 years with acute or convalescent COVID-19. Each CDR3 is given with its conserved first and last residue. Fields, in order: clone size, CDR3 length, V gene, D gene, J gene, CDR3 DNA, CDR3 protein. A D gene is named only where the DNA matches it firmly. Expanded clones are given a class, and other clones once, few, many or no size at all.

abundance: -
len: 13
v_gene: TRBV12-3/TRBV12-4
d_gene: TRBD1
j_gene: TRBJ1-2
CDR3nt: TGTGCCAGCACCCCCGACAGGGTACTCGGCTACACCTTC
CDR3aa: CASTPDRVLGYTF

abundance: once
len: 17
v_gene: TRBV7-6
d_gene: TRBD2
j_gene: TRBJ2-1
CDR3nt: TGTGCCAGCAGCTTACCGGGACTAGCGGGGGCCACCAATGAGCAGTTCTTC
CDR3aa: CASSLPGLAGATNEQFF

abundance: -
len: 16
v_gene: TRBV25-1
d_gene: -
j_gene: TRBJ1-6
CDR3nt: TGTGCCAGTAGACAGGCGGCAAGCGGGAAAGGTTCACCCCTCCACTTT
CDR3aa: CASRQAASGKGSPLHF

abundance: -
len: 16
v_gene: TRBV11-1
d_gene: -
j_gene: TRBJ1-1
CDR3nt: TGTGCCAGCAGATCGGGGTGGTGGCGGGAGAACACTGAAGCTTTCTTT
CDR3aa: CASRSGWWRENTEAFF

abundance: -
len: 16
v_gene: TRBV7-2
d_gene: -
j_gene: TRBJ2-3
CDR3nt: TGTGCCAGCAGCTTAGGCGGTTTTAGCTACACAGATACGCAGTATTTT
CDR3aa: CASSLGGFSYTDTQYF

abundance: -
len: 12
v_gene: TRBV7-2
d_gene: TRBD2
j_gene: TRBJ2-1
CDR3nt: TGTGCCAGCAGCTCTTTAGCGGGGAGGAAGTTCTTC
CDR3aa: CASSSLAGRKFF

abundance: -
len: 15
v_gene: TRBV20-1
d_gene: -
j_gene: TRBJ2-3
CDR3nt: TGCAGTGCTAGTGAAGCGGGTGGCAGCACAGATACGCAGTATTTT
CDR3aa: CSASEAGGSTDTQYF

abundance: -
len: 12
v_gene: TRBV20-1
d_gene: -
j_gene: TRBJ1-6
CDR3nt: TGCAGTGCTAGTTGGCTCAATTCACCCCTCCACTTT
CDR3aa: CSASWLNSPLHF

abundance: once
len: 16
v_gene: TRBV7-9
d_gene: TRBD2
j_gene: TRBJ2-5
CDR3nt: TGTGCCAGCAGCCCCTCCCGCGGGGGGCGTAGAGAGACCCAGTACTTC
CDR3aa: CASSPSRGGRRETQYF

abundance: -
len: 13
v_gene: TRBV12-3/TRBV12-4
d_gene: -
j_gene: TRBJ1-4
CDR3nt: TGTGCCAGCAGTCTGAGGAATTCAGGGAAACTGTTTTTT
CDR3aa: CASSLRNSGKLFF

abundance: -
len: 16
v_gene: TRBV5-5
d_gene: TRBD1
j_gene: TRBJ2-3
CDR3nt: TGTGCCAGCAGCACCGGACAGGGGGCTAGCACAGATACGCAGTATTTT
CDR3aa: CASSTGQGASTDTQYF

abundance: -
len: 18
v_gene: TRBV9
d_gene: TRBD2
j_gene: TRBJ2-2
CDR3nt: TGTGCCAGCAGCGTGGGACTAGCGGGGGCCGCGAACACCGGGGAGCTGTTTTTT
CDR3aa: CASSVGLAGAANTGELFF

abundance: -
len: 14
v_gene: TRBV2
d_gene: -
j_gene: TRBJ1-3
CDR3nt: TGTGCCAGGGAGACGAAGAGCTCTGGAAACACCATATATTTT
CDR3aa: CARETKSSGNTIYF

abundance: once
len: 17
v_gene: TRBV6-6
d_gene: TRBD2
j_gene: TRBJ2-5
CDR3nt: TGTGCCAGCAGTCGAGGGACTAGCGGGGGGGCCAGAGAGACCCAGTACTTC
CDR3aa: CASSRGTSGGARETQYF

abundance: -
len: 17
v_gene: TRBV30
d_gene: -
j_gene: TRBJ1-2
CDR3nt: TGTGCCTGGAGTGCCATCGGGGGTGGGGGGTCTGGCTATGGCTACACCTTC
CDR3aa: CAWSAIGGGGSGYGYTF

abundance: once
len: 13
v_gene: TRBV19
d_gene: TRBD1
j_gene: TRBJ1-1
CDR3nt: TGTGCCAGTAGTACGAACAGGGGCACTGAAGCTTTCTTT
CDR3aa: CASSTNRGTEAFF

abundance: -
len: 15
v_gene: TRBV3-1/TRBV3-2
d_gene: TRBD2
j_gene: TRBJ2-5
CDR3nt: TGTGCCAGCAGCCAAGATCTCGTGGGGGGGGAGACCCAGTACTTC
CDR3aa: CASSQDLVGGETQYF

abundance: -
len: 15
v_gene: TRBV7-8
d_gene: TRBD2
j_gene: TRBJ2-4
CDR3nt: TGTGCCAGCGGTACCGAAGCGGGGAGCAAAAACATTCAGTACTTC
CDR3aa: CASGTEAGSKNIQYF

abundance: -
len: 12
v_gene: TRBV3-1/TRBV3-2
d_gene: -
j_gene: TRBJ2-1
CDR3nt: TGTGCCAGCAGCCTTATTTACAATGAGCAGTTCTTC
CDR3aa: CASSLIYNEQFF

abundance: -
len: 17
v_gene: TRBV7-2
d_gene: -
j_gene: TRBJ2-3
CDR3nt: TGTGCCAGCAGCCCCCTCGGCGGGGACCTCAGCACAGATACGCAGTATTTT
CDR3aa: CASSPLGGDLSTDTQYF

abundance: -
len: 16
v_gene: TRBV5-4
d_gene: -
j_gene: TRBJ2-3
CDR3nt: TGTGCCAGCAGCTTGGGAGGGTCGGGGTACACAGATACGCAGTATTTT
CDR3aa: CASSLGGSGYTDTQYF

abundance: -
len: 11
v_gene: TRBV20-1
d_gene: TRBD1
j_gene: TRBJ1-1
CDR3nt: TGCAGTGCTAGACAGGACAGGGTTCCTTTCTTT
CDR3aa: CSARQDRVPFF

abundance: -
len: 12
v_gene: TRBV19
d_gene: -
j_gene: TRBJ1-1
CDR3nt: TGTGCCAGTAGTATCAGGGGTGGGGAAGCTTTCTTT
CDR3aa: CASSIRGGEAFF

abundance: once
len: 16
v_gene: TRBV7-3
d_gene: TRBD2
j_gene: TRBJ2-4
CDR3nt: TGTGCCAGCAGCCCACGGAGCGGGACTAGCGGGGACATTCAGTACTTC
CDR3aa: CASSPRSGTSGDIQYF

abundance: -
len: 14
v_gene: TRBV7-9
d_gene: TRBD1
j_gene: TRBJ1-5
CDR3nt: TGTGCCAGCAGCATGGGACAGGGAAATCAGCCCCAGCATTTT
CDR3aa: CASSMGQGNQPQHF

abundance: once
len: 15
v_gene: TRBV6-5
d_gene: TRBD1
j_gene: TRBJ1-5
CDR3nt: TGTGCCAGCAGGCTAGGGACAGCTAGCAATCAGCCCCAGCATTTT
CDR3aa: CASRLGTASNQPQHF

abundance: -
len: 14
v_gene: TRBV2
d_gene: -
j_gene: TRBJ2-4
CDR3nt: TGTGCCACCCAGGGGTTCGATGCCAAAAACATTCAGTACTTC
CDR3aa: CATQGFDAKNIQYF

abundance: -
len: 13
v_gene: TRBV19
d_gene: -
j_gene: TRBJ2-3
CDR3nt: TGTGCCAGTAGTATAGCAGGGGACAATACGCAGTATTTT
CDR3aa: CASSIAGDNTQYF

abundance: -
len: 13
v_gene: TRBV28
d_gene: TRBD2
j_gene: TRBJ2-1
CDR3nt: TGTGCCAGCAGCCAGACTAGCTCCAATGAGCAGTTCTTC
CDR3aa: CASSQTSSNEQFF

abundance: -
len: 14
v_gene: TRBV11-1
d_gene: -
j_gene: TRBJ1-1
CDR3nt: TGTGCCAGCAGCTCGCGGGGGGGGAACACTGAAGCTTTCTTT
CDR3aa: CASSSRGGNTEAFF

abundance: -
len: 16
v_gene: TRBV29-1
d_gene: -
j_gene: TRBJ1-2
CDR3nt: TGCAGCGTTGCGACAGGAACAAACCGAATAAACTATGGCTACACCTTC
CDR3aa: CSVATGTNRINYGYTF